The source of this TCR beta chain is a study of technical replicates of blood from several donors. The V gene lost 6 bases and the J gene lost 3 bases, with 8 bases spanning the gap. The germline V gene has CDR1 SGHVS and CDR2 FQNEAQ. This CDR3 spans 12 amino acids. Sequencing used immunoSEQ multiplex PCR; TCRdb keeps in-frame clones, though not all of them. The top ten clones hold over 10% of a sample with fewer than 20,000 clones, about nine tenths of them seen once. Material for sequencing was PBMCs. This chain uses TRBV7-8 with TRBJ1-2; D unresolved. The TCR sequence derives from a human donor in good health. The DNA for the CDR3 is TGTGCCAGCAGTCCCCGGGACTATGGCTACACCTTC. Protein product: CASSPRDYGYTF. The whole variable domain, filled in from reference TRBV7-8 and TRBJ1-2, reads GAGVSQSPRYKVAKRGQDVALRCDPISGHVSLFWYQQALGQGPEFLTYFQNEAQLDKSGLPSDRFFAERPEGSVSTLKIQRTQQEDSAVYLCASSPRDYGYTFGSGTRLTVV.